The source of this T cell receptor (beta chain) is a study of T cells in AML relapse after transplant (dated by TCRdb to the late 2010s). Describing the broader study: The remission controls were clinically matched patients who stayed in long-term complete remission and had more than 3 years of follow-up. Bone marrow collected about 1 year after HSCT from patients who maintained complete remission served as the remission samples. In a retrospective study, inhibitory receptor expression and TCR repertoires of bone marrow T cells were examined in patients who had received allogeneic HSCT for myeloid malignancy.

This clonotype is termed medium-sized (0.01 to 0.1%). Its antigen specificity is not known. The input lacks base qualities; no much larger clone sits a single base away. The library relied on PCR. A modified RACE PCR protocol, not multiplex PCR, was used to amplify TCR alpha and beta chains from RNA. The libraries were sequenced on an Illumina MiSeq, and sample-specific barcode combinations were used to demultiplex the raw reads. The authors' analysis ran thus. MiXCR software was used to identify TCR clonotypes from the sequencing reads. TCRdb reworked the public reads: Q25 trimming with fastp, MiXCR clone assembly, productive beta chains retained. Rows are combined by CDR3 protein, so each entry shows the most common genes and DNA. It is TCRdb's table, rather than the study itself, that gives the V and J calls and clone size. Across this sample there are more than 1,500 distinct CDR3 sequences, with roughly 7.1% seen only once. The ten largest make up roughly half of the sample.

V loses 1 base of germline sequence and J loses 4 bases, and the interval between the two ends is 11 bases. Spanning cysteine to phenylalanine, the CDR3 consists of 16 amino acids. CDR3 DNA only is kept here, 48 bases in frame from base 1. CDR1 and CDR2 are read off the germline V gene as MGHDK and SYGVNS. The research as a whole found: The TCR repertoire comparisons were based on very few samples, with only a few individuals in each group for unsorted bone marrow.

This receptor was identified in a human donor who had a stem cell transplant for acute myeloid leukemia. After a transplant, some of the T cells may come from the graft donor. This material consisted of bone marrow, either the whole sample or a sorted T cell fraction (not recorded which), taken in complete remission. This chain joins TRBV25-1 to TRBJ1-6, with the D gene not clear enough to name. The nucleotide sequence is TGTGCCAGCAGTGAATCCCTCCGGAGTTATAATTCACCCCTCCACTTT. Translated, it reads CASSESLRSYNSPLHF.